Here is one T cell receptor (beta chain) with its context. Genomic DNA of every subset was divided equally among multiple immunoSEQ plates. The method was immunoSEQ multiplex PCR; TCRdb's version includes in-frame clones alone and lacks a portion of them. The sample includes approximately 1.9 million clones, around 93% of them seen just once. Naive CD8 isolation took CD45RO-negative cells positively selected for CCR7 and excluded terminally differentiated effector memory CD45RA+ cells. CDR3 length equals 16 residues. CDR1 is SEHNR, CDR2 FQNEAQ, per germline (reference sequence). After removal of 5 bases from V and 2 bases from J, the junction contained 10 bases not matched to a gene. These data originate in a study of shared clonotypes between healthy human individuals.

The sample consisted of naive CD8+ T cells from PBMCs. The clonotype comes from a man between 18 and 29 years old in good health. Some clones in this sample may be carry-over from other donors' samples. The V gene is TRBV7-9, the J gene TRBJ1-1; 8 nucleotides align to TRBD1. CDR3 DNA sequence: TGTGCCAGCAGCGGGTGGCAGGGGGCAGGCAACACTGAAGCTTTCTTT. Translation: CASSGWQGAGNTEAFF.